This entry describes one T cell receptor (beta chain). Its specific antigen is unknown. No much larger clonotype is one base removed from it; base qualities were not supplied. Sequences SGDLS (CDR1) and YYNGEE (CDR2) are obtained from the germline V gene. Reading from cysteine to phenylalanine, the CDR3 counts 15 amino acids. Left in the record is the CDR3 DNA by itself, 45 bases read in frame from the first base. Trimming costs V 6 bases and J 0 bases, and their ends lie 15 bases apart. The entry originates in a study of T cells in Graves' hyperthyroidism and ophthalmopathy (dated by TCRdb to the late 2010s). For context, the study as a whole: Peripheral blood samples were taken at the time of initial diagnosis, prior to any treatment. According to the paper, TCR Vbeta CDR3 sequencing was carried out on 120 to 150 peripheral blood samples, which came from 40 to 45 ophthalmopathy, approximately 72 hyperthyroidism and about 17 progressor patients. Whether ophthalmopathy could be predicted prospectively was tested in an independent validation cohort made up of about 20 hyperthyroidism patients plus 17 patients who later progressed to ophthalmopathy. In addition, the study compared T-cell repertoires in thyroid tissue and in blood from six Graves' hyperthyroidism patients. For training and testing, the 100 or so patients in the discovery cohort were randomly divided in a 7:3 ratio. After blood sampling, hyperthyroidism patients were treated with methimazole at a starting dose of 30 mg daily, and ophthalmopathy patients were treated with high-dose intravenous methylprednisolone. To identify TCR V-J signatures that set the groups apart, the researchers used a discovery cohort of about a hundred patients, made up of 40 to 45 with Graves' ophthalmopathy and approximately 57 with stable Graves' hyperthyroidism. On the study overall, not on this receptor specifically: In cross-validation, a model built on a 13 V-J signature told ophthalmopathy apart from stable hyperthyroidism with approximately 90% sensitivity and 81% to 82% specificity, and in testing the same model reached 80%/75%. Blood samples also contained most of the expanded thyroid clonotypes (frequency above 0.001), which suggests that blood repertoires may reflect thyroid immune responses. During validation, the model predicted progression to ophthalmopathy a median of approximately six months ahead of onset, with almost 71% sensitivity and 72.22% specificity. No statistical method was used to set the sample size in advance, and investigators knew the group allocation.

The TCR beta CDR3 regions were amplified from RNA transcripts. The TCR CDR3 was subjected to a first round of RT-PCR using the HTBI primer set and the Qiagen OneStep RT-PCR kit. A second multiplex PCR round built the libraries, followed by size selection and purification. Libraries were sequenced paired-end with 100 bp reads on an Illumina HiSeq2000. The study's own analysis went as follows. SOAPnuke was used to process the raw data, removing reads that contained adapters or uncalled bases, had a mean Phred below 15, or lacked an exact match to the constant primer or identifier. High-quality paired reads were merged with COPE v1.2.5, and unique nucleotide sequences were defined as clonotypes. Clonotypes were aligned to IMGT TRBV, TRBD and TRBJ reference segments using MiTCR v1.1. Analysis was restricted to V-J combinations with a frequency above 0.0001, which covered 99.2% of repertoires. The TCS score was defined as the ratio of F50 (clonal expansion) to E x V (chaos), calculated using BLOSUM62-based TCRdist between CDR3 peptides within each V-J. Welch's t-statistics and random forest reduced roughly 500 V-J features to roughly 13, which were used in a naive Bayes classifier (R e1071). TCRdb cleaned the public reads at Q25 with fastp, built clones with MiXCR and kept in-frame beta chains. Every CDR3 protein is listed once, alongside the most common genes and DNA of its rows. Clone size and V and J calls follow TCRdb, not the original study. The sample data list fewer than 450,000 distinct CDR3 sequences, and 13% to 15% of these were observed just once. The leading ten clones occupy about 20% of the sample.

Ophthalmopathy patients had moderately to severely active disease, Clinical Activity Score of at least 3, NOSPECS grade of at least 4, and duration under 3 months. Patients with uncontrolled infections, other autoimmune diseases, pregnancy or lactation were excluded. Diagnoses relied on clinical symptoms, serum thyroxine and TRAb, thyroid ultrasound and orbital computed tomography. PBMCs were separated from under 11 ml of fresh peripheral blood using Ficoll-Paque density gradient centrifugation. Trizol reagent was used to extract total RNA, and RNA quality was then checked on an Agilent 2100 Bioanalyzer.

Recombination linked TRBV9 to TRBJ1-2; the D gene is not confidently resolved. Sample: blood. The origin of this receptor is a woman aged 55 to 70 with Graves' ophthalmopathy. CDR3 loop: CASTQSGQANYGYTF. In nucleotides, the sequence is TGTGCCAGCACTCAATCCGGGCAAGCTAACTATGGCTACACCTTC.